Each of the 10 T cell receptor beta chains below was sequenced from the same sample in a study of blood T cell repertoires in COVID-19. The method was immunoSEQ multiplex PCR; TCRdb's version includes in-frame clones alone and lacks a portion of them. This table holds fewer than 300,000 clones, over 70% found once. The specimen was peripheral blood. Every receptor here comes from a woman older than 75 with acute or convalescent COVID-19.

A remark on this clone: At the DNA level, this CDR3 is encoded by other sequences in the same sample as well. The chain joins TRBV6-1 to TRBJ1-3; a weak D match, TRBD1 (5 bases). The germline gives CDR1 MNHNS, CDR2 SASEGT. V gave up 0 bases and J gave up 0 bases, with 9 bases separating them. CDR3 size: 16 residues. The CDR3 region is CASSEAHRSSGNTIYF. CDR3 nucleotides: TGTGCCAGCAGTGAAGCCCACAGGAGCTCTGGAAACACCATATATTTT.

This clone was seen a few times. The J gene is TRBJ2-7, the V gene TRBV6-2 or TRBV6-3; 12 nucleotides line up with TRBD1. Trimming took 2 bases from V and 7 from J; bases not matched to a gene: 6. Per germline, CDR1 MNHEY and CDR2 SVGEGT. This CDR3 contains 15 residues. CDR3 nucleotides: TGTGCCAGCAGTTACCCGGGACAGGGGGCGTTTGAGCAGTACTTC. This sequence encodes CASSYPGQGAFEQYF.

Worth noting for this clone: Different DNA sequences within this sample yield the same CDR3. The chain joins TRBV2 to TRBJ1-1; TRBD1 might be the D (5 bases). Trimming took off 3 bases at V and 1 base at J, with 6 bases between the two ends. The germline CDR1 and CDR2 sequences are SNHLY and FYNNEI. The CDR3 spans 13 residues. For the CDR3, the DNA is TGTGCCAGCAGTGAGCAGGGGAACACTGAAGCTTTCTTT. This gives the protein CASSEQGNTEAFF. Complete variable domain (other parts from reference TRBV2 and TRBJ1-1): EPEVTQTPSHQVTQMGQEVILRCVPISNHLYFYWYRQILGQKVEFLVSFYNNEISEKSEIFDDQFSVERPDGSNFTLKIRSTKLEDSAMYFCASSEQGNTEAFFGQGTRLTVV.

This clone was detected many times. V is TRBV6-5 and J is TRBJ1-2; TRBD1 aligns across 10 bases. The CDR3 is 15 residues long. V was clipped by 6 bases and J by 7 bases; unmatched bases: 11. CDR1 and CDR2 from the germline V gene are MNHEY and SVGAGI. CDR3 in amino acids: CASSPPTGGAAGYTF. CDR3 sequence (DNA): TGTGCCAGCAGCCCGCCGACAGGGGGCGCAGCTGGCTACACCTTC.

The chain recombines TRBV3-1 (or the pseudogene TRBV3-2) with TRBJ2-3; 7 positions agree with TRBD2. Germline V lookup: CDR1 LGHDT, CDR2 YNNKEL (reference sequence). The CDR3 has 12 residues. V gave up 1 base and J gave up 8 bases; unmatched junction bases: 0. The CDR3 spells CASSQAGGTQYF. The DNA for the CDR3 is TGTGCCAGCAGCCAAGCGGGGGGTACGCAGTATTTT.

The chain carries TRBV2 and TRBJ2-2, with 7 bases that match TRBD1. V shed 4 bases, J shed 5 bases, and the junction held 7 bases outside the gene matches. The CDR3 has 15 residues. Germline CDR1 SNHLY, CDR2 FYNNEI. The CDR3 coding sequence is TGTGCCAGCAGTGTATATACAGGGGCGACCGGGGAGCTGTTTTTT. This translates into CASSVYTGATGELFF.

The chain links TRBV27 to TRBJ1-4, with D possibly being TRBD1 (6 bases). Germline V lookup: CDR1 MNHEY, CDR2 SMNVEV (reference sequence). V lost 5 bases, J lost 5 bases, and 15 bases lay in between. CDR3 length equals 15 residues. This CDR3 is CASSVQQGRNEKLFF. CDR3 DNA sequence: TGTGCCAGCAGTGTACAACAGGGAAGGAATGAAAAACTGTTTTTT.

The chain is built from TRBV3-1 (or the pseudogene TRBV3-2) and TRBJ2-5; perhaps TRBD2 as D (6 bases). This CDR3 is 16 amino acids long. The V end was cut by 1 base, the J end by 4 bases, with 16 bases between. The germline V gene encodes CDR1 LGHDT and CDR2 YNNKEL (reference sequence). DNA for the CDR3: TGTGCCAGCAGCCAAGGGGGTGTTGACGGGGGAGAGACCCAGTACTTC. Encoded protein: CASSQGGVDGGETQYF.

The gene calls are TRBV10-3 and TRBJ1-3, with 7 nucleotides matching TRBD1. V dropped 6 bases and J dropped 1; count of bases not matched to a gene: 6. The CDR3 length is 15 residues. CDR1 and CDR2 (germline): ENHRY, SYGVKD. CDR3 sequence reads: CAISVNRGSGNTIYF. CDR3 nucleotide sequence: TGTGCCATCAGCGTCAACAGGGGATCTGGAAACACCATATATTTT.

The rearrangement joins TRBV12-3 or TRBV12-4 to TRBJ2-3, with D perhaps TRBD2 (5 bases). The V and J ends lost 5 bases and 1 base respectively, with 7 bases between them. The CDR3 spans 13 residues. In nucleotides, the CDR3 is TGTGCCAGCAGTACTAGGGGCACAGATACGCAGTATTTT. Translation gives CASSTRGTDTQYF.